The sequence of this T cell receptor beta chain was determined in a study of T cells after yellow fever vaccination. About the research overall: The authors prepared low-cell-number fractions using SMART-Seq v4 Ultra Low Input.

This CDR3 comprises 12 residues. V was shortened by 5 bases and J by 3 bases, with 8 bases between the two germline ends. CDR1 and CDR2 from the germline V gene are SGHRS and YFSETQ. Note on this clonotype: Its target is unknown.

Study-wide results and limits: Most primary-vaccination clones recurred post-booster (roughly 96% CD4, 88% CD8). Contamination by abundant bulk-population clonotypes could be present in FACS-sorted repertoires.

A process of 5'RACE template switching, which added a universal primer site and UMIs, was used to make TCR cDNA. TCRdb reanalysed the 5' RACE reads using MiXCR and keeps one entry per CDR3 protein. The profile covers about 580,000 distinct CDR3 sequences, with 17% appearing a single time and 17% taken by the ten largest. The receptor's source is a man aged 18 to 35 who received the YFV17D yellow fever vaccine. This sequence joins TRBV5-1 and TRBJ1-1; D is undetermined. This specimen was PBMCs, taken 4 to 6 days after the first yellow fever vaccination. The CDR3 reads CASRTVYTEAFF. The CDR3 bases are TGCGCCAGCAGGACGGTGTACACTGAAGCTTTCTTT.